Shown below are 20 T cell receptor beta chains from a single sample sequenced in a study of T cells in localized non-small cell lung cancer. This table comes from immunoSEQ multiplex PCR, and its TCRdb copy is limited to in-frame clones, with some not included. This sample has about 33,000 clones; under 85% occur once, and the top ten carry 35% to 45%. Sequenced material: peripheral blood, taken before any cancer treatment. All receptors come from an older male donor with stage II squamous cell lung carcinoma.

This clone has just one count. The chain uses TRBV14 and TRBJ1-1, with 9 bases fitting TRBD1. The V and J ends lost 0 bases and 10 bases, in that order; junction bases with no gene match: 6. The CDR3 length is 14 residues. Germline-derived CDR1 and CDR2 are SGHDN and FVKESK. The CDR3 DNA sequence: TGTGCCAGCAGCCAAGATTTGGGACAGGGCGCAGCTTTCTTT. It yields the protein CASSQDLGQGAAFF.

The chain joins TRBV5-5 to TRBJ1-5; perhaps TRBD1 as D (5 bases). Germline values: CDR1 SGHKS, CDR2 YYEKEE (reference sequence). Trimming cost V 2 bases and J 5 bases, with 14 bases left between them. The CDR3 extends over 15 amino acids. CDR3 nucleotide sequence: TGTGCCAGCAGCTTCGGGGCCCTACACCATCAGCCCCAGCATTTT. Translating gives CASSFGALHHQPQHF.

This clone was detected only a few times. The same CDR3 arises from other DNA sequences in this sample as well. V usage is TRBV5-1 and J usage is TRBJ2-7; D might be TRBD2 (5 bases). CDR1 is SGHRS, CDR2 YFSETQ, per germline. The V end was cut by 3 bases, the J end by 3 bases, with 13 bases between. The CDR3 is 14 amino acids. The CDR3 sequence is CASSSWTGSYEQYF. CDR3 sequence (DNA): TGCGCCAGCAGCTCCTGGACGGGAAGCTACGAGCAGTACTTC. Together with reference TRBV5-1 and TRBJ2-7, the CDR3 gives the full variable domain: KAGVTQTPRYLIKTRGQQVTLSCSPISGHRSVSWYQQTPGQGLQFLFEYFSETQRNKGNFPGRFSGRQFSNSRSEMNVSTLELGDSALYLCASSSWTGSYEQYFGPGTRLTVT.

The chain combines TRBV5-1 with TRBJ2-7, with 7 bases identical to TRBD1. The germline gives CDR1 SGHRS, CDR2 YFSETQ. V was clipped by 3 bases and J by 7 bases; unmatched bases: 16. The CDR3 totals 16 residues. CDR3 nucleotides: TGCGCCAGCAGCTCCGGTAGGGGGCTCCCGTTGGAGGAGCAGTACTTC. This codes for CASSSGRGLPLEEQYF.

The J gene is TRBJ2-7, the V gene TRBV11-3; 9 bases are a match to TRBD1. CDR1 is SGHNT and CDR2 is YENEEA in the germline V gene. The CDR3 length is 14 residues. V was pared by 4 bases and J by 4 bases, with 5 bases of the junction left unmatched. The CDR3 DNA follows: TGTGCCAGCAGCTCACGAGGACAGGGGTACGAGCAGTACTTC. Amino acid sequence: CASSSRGQGYEQYF.

The genes are TRBV6-1 and TRBJ2-1; TRBD2 is a possible D gene (6 bases). The ends were cut back, 5 bases at V and 8 bases at J, with 16 bases in the middle. CDR1 is MNHNS and CDR2 is SASEGT in the germline V gene. This CDR3 is built from 14 residues. The CDR3 spells CASSPGYGSDEQFF. The CDR3 DNA follows: TGTGCCAGCAGTCCAGGGTACGGGAGCGATGAGCAGTTCTTC.

V gene TRBV7-2 combines with J gene TRBJ2-5; D not resolved. The CDR3 sequence is 14 residues long. The V gene lost 7 bases and the J gene lost 7 bases, with 19 bases spanning the gap. Germline V CDR1 and CDR2: SGHTA, FQGNSA. This CDR3 reads CASNPSGHWVTQYF. The CDR3 DNA sequence: TGTGCCAGCAATCCCTCAGGTCATTGGGTGACCCAGTACTTC.

The chain combines TRBV12-5 with TRBJ1-5; no clear D gene. V shed 1 base and J shed 9 bases, with 13 bases lying between them. This CDR3 comprises 14 residues. Germline V gene data show CDR1 as LGHNT and CDR2 as FRNRAP. CDR3 bases: TGTGCTAGTGGTTTGGATGCGGGTCCGGGGCCCCAGCATTTT. This translates into CASGLDAGPGPQHF.

On this clone itself: Distinct nucleotide sequences in the sample also encode this CDR3. The V gene is TRBV5-1, the J gene TRBJ2-7; 8 positions match TRBD1. CDR1 SGHRS and CDR2 YFSETQ come from the germline V gene. The CDR3 totals 15 residues. With 2 bases clipped from V and 4 bases from J, the junction kept 8 bases outside the gene matches. CDR3 sequence: CASSFSGTGIYEQYF. The CDR3 DNA is TGCGCCAGCAGCTTCTCCGGGACAGGAATATACGAGCAGTACTTC.

The rearrangement uses TRBV7-6 and TRBJ2-3; 7 bases fit TRBD1. From germline, CDR1 is SGHVS and CDR2 FNYEAQ. The CDR3 sequence is 16 residues long. The trim removed 1 base at V and 6 bases at J, leaving 10 bases unmatched. The CDR3 reads CASSLGSIGGPDTQYF. The CDR3 region has the DNA TGTGCCAGCAGCTTAGGATCGATAGGGGGCCCGGATACGCAGTATTTT.

This clone occurred once. The chain combines TRBV19 with TRBJ1-5, with 7 bases identical to TRBD1. Germline CDR1 and CDR2: LNHDA and SQIVND (reference sequence). This CDR3 region has 18 residues. V shed 9 bases, J shed 0 bases, and the junction held 17 bases outside the gene matches. Written as DNA, the CDR3 is TGTGCCAGCGGAGGGAGCCCGGGACAGATTCATAGCAATCAGCCCCAGCATTTT. It codes for CASGGSPGQIHSNQPQHF. Based on the CDR3 plus reference TRBV19 and TRBJ1-5, the full variable domain is DGGITQSPKYLFRKEGQNVTLSCEQNLNHDAMYWYRQDPGQGLRLIYYSQIVNDFQKGDIAEGYSVSREKKESFPLTVTSAQKNPTAFYLCASGGSPGQIHSNQPQHFGDGTRLSIL.

The V call is TRBV9, the J call TRBJ2-3; 10 bases align to TRBD1. The V gene's germline CDR1 is SGDLS and CDR2 YYNGEE. The CDR3 length is 17 residues. With V trimmed by 0 bases and J by 4 bases, 8 bases remained unmatched. Written as DNA, the CDR3 is TGTGCCAGCAGCGTAGCTGGGAGACAGGGGGCGGCAGATACGCAGTATTTT. Protein sequence: CASSVAGRQGAADTQYF.

This clone showed up just once. This chain joins TRBV18 and TRBJ2-7; no firm D call. CDR1 and CDR2 from the germline V gene are KGHSH and LQKENI. V dropped 2 bases and J dropped 6 bases, with 11 bases sitting between them. This CDR3 has 13 residues. The CDR3 here is CASSPNGFSEQYF. The DNA of the CDR3 is TGTGCCAGCTCACCAAATGGGTTTAGCGAGCAGTACTTC.

The chain joins TRBV13 to TRBJ2-3; perhaps TRBD2 as D (6 bases). The germline CDR1 and CDR2 sequences are PRHDT and FYEKMQ (reference sequence). Between the trimmed V and J ends, which lost 5 bases and 2 bases, there was a span of 20 bases. The CDR3 has 17 amino acids. CDR3 region: CASSRRGLLDYTDTQYF. CDR3 DNA: TGTGCCAGCAGCCGGCGGGGACTCTTAGATTACACAGATACGCAGTATTTT.

Only a few counts were recorded for this clone. The CDR3 coding sequence is TGTGCCAGCAGTTCCGCAGTTGGACAGCCCCAGCATTTT. As protein: CASSSAVGQPQHF. The chain joins TRBV27 to TRBJ1-5; unclear D gene. This CDR3 is 13 amino acids long. Trimming cost V 4 bases and J 7 bases, with 11 bases left between them. Per the germline V gene, CDR1 is MNHEY and CDR2 is SMNVEV (reference sequence).

This rearrangement joins TRBV6-6 to TRBJ1-5; D remains unclear. V was cut by 4 bases and J by 5 bases, with 6 bases left in between. This CDR3 region has 12 residues. Germline assignment: CDR1 MNHNY and CDR2 SVGAGI (reference sequence). The CDR3 sequence is CASSFLDQPQHF. CDR3 nucleotides: TGTGCCAGCAGTTTCTTAGATCAGCCCCAGCATTTT.

The rearrangement uses TRBV7-3 and TRBJ2-5; perhaps D is TRBD1 or TRBD2 (6 bases each). The germline CDR1 and CDR2 sequences are SGHTA and FQGTGA. The CDR3 contains 13 residues. Trimming took 5 bases from V and 9 from J, leaving 16 bases between them. The chain's CDR3 is CASSLDPEGAQYF. The CDR3 coding sequence is TGTGCCAGCAGCCTGGACCCGGAGGGGGCCCAGTACTTC.

Note on this clone: The identical CDR3 is also encoded by other nucleotide sequences in the sample. J is TRBJ2-7 and V is TRBV14; D gene unclear. CDR3 length equals 13 residues. Trimming took 0 bases from V and 4 from J, leaving 7 bases between them. CDR1 and CDR2 (germline): SGHDN, FVKESK. In nucleotides, the CDR3 is TGTGCCAGCAGCCAAGACAGAGCTTACGAGCAGTACTTC. This translates into CASSQDRAYEQYF.

The V call is TRBV5-4, the J call TRBJ2-3, with 7 bases fitting TRBD2. This CDR3 contains 16 residues. Looked up from germline, CDR1 is SGHNT and CDR2 is YYREEE (reference sequence). Losses at the gene ends were 4 bases for V and 4 bases for J; bases not matched to a gene: 12. The CDR3: CASSLNGRVRPDTQYF. In DNA, the CDR3 is TGTGCCAGCAGCCTCAATGGGAGGGTTCGACCAGATACGCAGTATTTT.

The chain carries TRBV18 and TRBJ1-5; 12 bases align to TRBD1. J was trimmed by 6 bases and V by 5 bases; bases with no gene match: 8. The germline CDR1 and CDR2 sequences are KGHSH and LQKENI. The CDR3 sequence is 16 residues long. Here the CDR3 reads CASSAGQGAIGQPQHF. For the CDR3, the DNA is TGTGCCAGCTCAGCGGGACAGGGGGCGATTGGTCAGCCCCAGCATTTT.